This T cell receptor beta chain was sequenced for a study of siplizumab effects on memory and regulatory T cells. General observations from the study: A major contribution to the alloresponse seemed to be made by naive T cells, which seemed more diverse than memory cells. Alloreactive sequences traceable to unstimulated CD4+ memory cells declined significantly under siplizumab. Mappable alloreactive CD4+ clones averaged approximately 62% Treg-derived with siplizumab versus about 27% in controls.

Germline V gene lookup returns CDR1 SNHLY and CDR2 FYNNEI. The CDR3 totals 15 residues. The V gene end was trimmed by 7 bases and the J gene end by 7 bases; junction bases not matched to a gene: 12. Concerning this clone itself: Its target is not known.

TCR templates, about 10^5 per sample, were assayed. The table came from immunoSEQ multiplex PCR; TCRdb's copy has only in-frame clones and leaves some out. The data show approximately 82,000 clones, with around 90% seen just once and 1.5% held by the top ten. V gene TRBV2 combines with J gene TRBJ1-4, with 7 bases that match TRBD1. The clonotype comes from a human donor in good health. Sequencing was done on a sample of Tregs sorted from blood. The CDR3 is CASTEDRFIPEKLFF. The DNA for the CDR3 is TGTGCCAGCACCGAGGACAGGTTTATCCCTGAAAAACTGTTTTTT. Drawing the rest from reference TRBV2 and TRBJ1-4, the complete variable domain is EPEVTQTPSHQVTQMGQEVILRCVPISNHLYFYWYRQILGQKVEFLVSFYNNEISEKSEIFDDQFSVERPDGSNFTLKIRSTKLEDSAMYFCASTEDRFIPEKLFFGSGTQLSVL.